The clone carrying this TCR beta chain was observed a few times. TCRdb called the 5' RACE reads again in MiXCR, with one record for every CDR3 protein. The repertoire includes about 40,000 distinct CDR3 sequences, roughly 4.3% of them detected once, and 9% to 10% sits in the top ten. This entry is derived from a study of T cells of healthy individuals. The ends were cut back, 2 bases at V and 0 bases at J, with 8 bases in the middle. Germline lookup yields CDR1 SGHAT and CDR2 FQNNGV. CDR3 length: 15 residues. This chain connects TRBV11-2 to TRBJ1-3; D may be TRBD1 (5 bases). The sequence was collected from a human donor in good health. Here the CDR3 reads CASSLLGLSGNTIYF. The CDR3 DNA follows: TGTGCCAGCAGCTTACTGGGGCTCTCTGGAAACACCATATATTTT.